Listed below are T cell receptor beta chains from one sample, sequenced in a study of shared clonotypes between healthy human individuals. Using immunoSEQ multiplex PCR, the repertoire was profiled, and TCRdb retains in-frame clones only, with some absent. The sample lists roughly 2.5 million clones; around nine tenths were seen once. Sequencing input: naive CD4+ T cells sorted from blood. The receptor source for this set is a man aged 18 to 35 in good health. Each CDR3 is given with its conserved first and last residue. Fields, in order: J gene, V gene, CDR3 protein.

TRBJ2-5 | TRBV4-2 | CASSDRGRWETQYF
TRBJ2-5 | TRBV18 | CASSPPTSSQETQYF
TRBJ1-2 | TRBV2 | CASSQGDKYGYTF
TRBJ1-1 | TRBV19 | CASSFRRVNTEAFF
TRBJ1-5 | TRBV7-9 | CASSLPSQPQHF
TRBJ2-2 | TRBV18 | CASSPRQDGSGGELFF
TRBJ2-3 | TRBV2 | CASGNQRSTDTQYF
TRBJ1-2 | TRBV9 | CASSVDPGTGVGYTF
TRBJ2-2 | TRBV7-9 | CASSYHSPGELFF
TRBJ2-1 | TRBV4-1 | CASSPTRGRYYEQFF
TRBJ2-7 | TRBV11-2 | CASSLAGALVEQYF
TRBJ2-3 | TRBV7-9 | CASSQVGDRTDTQYF
TRBJ1-1 | TRBV7-8 | CASSGRDRVFPAFF
TRBJ1-1 | TRBV28 | CASSKQGRTEAFF
TRBJ2-2 | TRBV13 | CASSITRTGELFF
TRBJ2-7 | TRBV5-1 | CASSLPPARDYEQYF
TRBJ2-1 | TRBV7-9 | CASSLAITDRAREQFF
TRBJ1-2 | TRBV6-5 | CASSYMAGGNYGYTF
TRBJ1-3 | TRBV7-2 | CASSPRGSSSGNTIYF
TRBJ2-5 | TRBV10-3 | CAISESRLEWETQYF
TRBJ2-1 | TRBV7-3 | CASSPWTSVGNEQFF
TRBJ1-1 | TRBV30 | CAWSPRRWDPEAFF
TRBJ1-4 | TRBV5-1 | CASSLGQGGEKLFF
TRBJ1-1 | TRBV28 | CASSPHRGGTNTEAFF
TRBJ2-3 | TRBV18 | CASSPEGPDTQYF
TRBJ1-1 | TRBV6-5 | CASSRTGAEAFF
TRBJ2-7 | TRBV7-2 | CVSRERTGFEQYF
TRBJ1-2 | TRBV6-5 | CASRPQPSWGGYTF
TRBJ1-4 | TRBV7-9 | CASSLQQANEKLFF
TRBJ2-7 | TRBV11-2 | CASSLDIDEQYF
TRBJ2-5 | TRBV6-5 | CASSYAGEGQETQYF
TRBJ1-5 | TRBV5-1 | CASSLEGARNQPQHF
TRBJ1-1 | TRBV11-3 | CASSPGGDSQAFF
TRBJ2-3 | TRBV5-4 | CASSLTGGGTDTQYF
TRBJ1-2 | TRBV9 | CASSPTPDSANYGYTF
TRBJ1-6 | TRBV2 | CASLAQTSHSPLHF
TRBJ1-2 | TRBV19 | CASRETGFGYGYTF
TRBJ1-5 | TRBV15 | CATSREGTDRTQHF
TRBJ2-3 | TRBV5-1 | CASSPSGASPDTQYF
TRBJ1-1 | TRBV10-1 | CASSEGPNTEAFF
TRBJ2-1 | TRBV11-2 | CASSLGAERPRVEQFF
TRBJ2-7 | TRBV15 | CATSRQIPSYEQYF
TRBJ2-7 | TRBV27 | CASRGLAGGHYEQYF
TRBJ2-5 | TRBV5-4 | CASSSRVGVQETQYF
TRBJ2-3 | TRBV7-2 | CASSVLATDTQYF
TRBJ1-1 | TRBV5-1 | CASSPQGGNTEAFF
TRBJ2-1 | TRBV5-6 | CASSQGLAAEQFF
TRBJ2-7 | TRBV27 | CASSLSLPADTSHEQYF
TRBJ1-2 | TRBV7-2 | CASSSGGANYGYTF